This paragraph reports one T cell receptor (beta chain). The record originates from a study of blood T cell repertoires in COVID-19. The germline V gene has CDR1 MGHDK and CDR2 SYGVNS. The V and J ends lost 6 bases and 1 base respectively, with 9 bases between them. CDR3 length: 13 residues. Profiling relied on immunoSEQ multiplex PCR, and the TCRdb table lists in-frame clones only, not all of them. The sample includes about 150,000 clones, roughly four fifths of them seen just once. The sequencing input was peripheral blood. This chain joins TRBV25-1 and TRBJ1-1, with TRBD1 as a possible D gene (6 bases). The receptor was isolated from a woman aged 60 to 75 with COVID-19, enrolled during active disease. Written as DNA, the CDR3 is TGTGCCAGCAGGAGACAGGAGAACACTGAAGCTTTCTTT. Its translation: CASRRQENTEAFF.